Listed below are T cell receptor beta chains from one sample, sequenced in a study of memory CD8 T cells in hepatitis C reinfection. Assay used: immunoSEQ multiplex PCR; TCRdb lists only in-frame clones, some missing. The data hold about 50,000 clones, with around 92% observed a single time. The sample consisted of naive CD8+ T cells sorted from blood. These receptors were obtained from a man between 18 and 29 years old with hepatitis C virus infection. Both conserved end residues are part of each CDR3. Each record gives: D gene, J gene, V gene, clone size, CDR3 DNA, CDR3 protein. A D gene is named only where the DNA matches it firmly. Rows give clone size only sometimes, using once, few, many, or a class for an expanded clone.

TRBD1 | TRBJ2-5 | TRBV29-1 | - | TGCAGCGTTGATCTCCGTTTTACAGGGGCCCTCAACTTCCAAGAGACCCAGTACTTC | CSVDLRFTGALNFQETQYF
- | TRBJ1-5 | TRBV28 | - | TGTGCCAGCAGTTTCCGGCCGGGGGGGAATCAGCCCCAGCATTTT | CASSFRPGGNQPQHF
TRBD2 | TRBJ2-7 | TRBV28 | once | TGTGCCAGCAGTGCAGCGGGAGGAGGCTACGAGCAGTACTTC | CASSAAGGGYEQYF
- | TRBJ2-3 | TRBV6-4 | - | TGTGCCAGCAGTGACGGCAGGGATGGAGATACGCAGTATTTT | CASSDGRDGDTQYF
- | TRBJ1-2 | TRBV6-5 | - | TGTGCCAGCAAACTCGGGACAACTTCTAACTATGGCTACACCTTC | CASKLGTTSNYGYTF
- | TRBJ2-7 | TRBV9 | - | TGTGCCAGCAGCGTAGGTGGAGGGACCTACGAGCAGTACTTC | CASSVGGGTYEQYF
- | TRBJ2-7 | TRBV9 | - | TGTGCCAGCAGCGTAGAGGCCAGGGGCTACGAGCAGTACTTC | CASSVEARGYEQYF
- | TRBJ2-3 | TRBV30 | - | TGTGCCTGGAGCGTACTTGTGGGCACAGATACGCAGTATTTT | CAWSVLVGTDTQYF
- | TRBJ2-3 | TRBV7-9 | - | TGTGCCAGCAGCTTAATAACGGGTCGGAATACGCAGTATTTT | CASSLITGRNTQYF
TRBD1 | TRBJ2-7 | TRBV10-3 | - | TGTGCCACCGTGGGGACAGACTCCCCCTACGAGCAGTACTTC | CATVGTDSPYEQYF
TRBD2 | TRBJ2-1 | TRBV9 | - | TGTGCCAGCAGCAAGGGAGAGCGGGGGGTTTACAATGAGCAGTTCTTC | CASSKGERGVYNEQFF
- | TRBJ2-7 | TRBV6-1 | - | TGTGCCGGCAGTGACTTAACAGGGTCGTACGAGCAGTACTTC | CAGSDLTGSYEQYF
TRBD2 | TRBJ2-1 | TRBV12-5 | - | TGTGCTAGTGCCACTAGACTAGCGGGCCCCTACAATGAGCAGTTCTTC | CASATRLAGPYNEQFF